The subject of this entry is one TCR beta chain. This specimen comes from a study of blood T cell repertoires in COVID-19. Study overall: Some COVID-19 samples were acute and others convalescent; all came from the United States, Italy and Spain. Sources were T cells, B-cell-depleted T cells, or PBMCs; the material itself was cDNA or gDNA.

Profiling relied on immunoSEQ multiplex PCR, and the TCRdb table lists in-frame clones only, not all of them. Of under 200,000 clones listed, over 80% were seen once; the top ten hold roughly 9.1%. This clonotype originated in a woman older than 75 with active or convalescent COVID-19. The sequenced sample was peripheral blood.

In DNA, the CDR3 is TGTGCCAGTAGTATTCGTATTAATGAAAAACTGTTTTTT. Its translation is CASSIRINEKLFF. V is TRBV19 and J is TRBJ1-4; D is unresolved. Trimming took off 3 bases at V and 4 bases at J, with 6 bases between the two ends. Germline values: CDR1 LNHDA, CDR2 SQIVND (reference sequence). The CDR3 is 13 residues long.